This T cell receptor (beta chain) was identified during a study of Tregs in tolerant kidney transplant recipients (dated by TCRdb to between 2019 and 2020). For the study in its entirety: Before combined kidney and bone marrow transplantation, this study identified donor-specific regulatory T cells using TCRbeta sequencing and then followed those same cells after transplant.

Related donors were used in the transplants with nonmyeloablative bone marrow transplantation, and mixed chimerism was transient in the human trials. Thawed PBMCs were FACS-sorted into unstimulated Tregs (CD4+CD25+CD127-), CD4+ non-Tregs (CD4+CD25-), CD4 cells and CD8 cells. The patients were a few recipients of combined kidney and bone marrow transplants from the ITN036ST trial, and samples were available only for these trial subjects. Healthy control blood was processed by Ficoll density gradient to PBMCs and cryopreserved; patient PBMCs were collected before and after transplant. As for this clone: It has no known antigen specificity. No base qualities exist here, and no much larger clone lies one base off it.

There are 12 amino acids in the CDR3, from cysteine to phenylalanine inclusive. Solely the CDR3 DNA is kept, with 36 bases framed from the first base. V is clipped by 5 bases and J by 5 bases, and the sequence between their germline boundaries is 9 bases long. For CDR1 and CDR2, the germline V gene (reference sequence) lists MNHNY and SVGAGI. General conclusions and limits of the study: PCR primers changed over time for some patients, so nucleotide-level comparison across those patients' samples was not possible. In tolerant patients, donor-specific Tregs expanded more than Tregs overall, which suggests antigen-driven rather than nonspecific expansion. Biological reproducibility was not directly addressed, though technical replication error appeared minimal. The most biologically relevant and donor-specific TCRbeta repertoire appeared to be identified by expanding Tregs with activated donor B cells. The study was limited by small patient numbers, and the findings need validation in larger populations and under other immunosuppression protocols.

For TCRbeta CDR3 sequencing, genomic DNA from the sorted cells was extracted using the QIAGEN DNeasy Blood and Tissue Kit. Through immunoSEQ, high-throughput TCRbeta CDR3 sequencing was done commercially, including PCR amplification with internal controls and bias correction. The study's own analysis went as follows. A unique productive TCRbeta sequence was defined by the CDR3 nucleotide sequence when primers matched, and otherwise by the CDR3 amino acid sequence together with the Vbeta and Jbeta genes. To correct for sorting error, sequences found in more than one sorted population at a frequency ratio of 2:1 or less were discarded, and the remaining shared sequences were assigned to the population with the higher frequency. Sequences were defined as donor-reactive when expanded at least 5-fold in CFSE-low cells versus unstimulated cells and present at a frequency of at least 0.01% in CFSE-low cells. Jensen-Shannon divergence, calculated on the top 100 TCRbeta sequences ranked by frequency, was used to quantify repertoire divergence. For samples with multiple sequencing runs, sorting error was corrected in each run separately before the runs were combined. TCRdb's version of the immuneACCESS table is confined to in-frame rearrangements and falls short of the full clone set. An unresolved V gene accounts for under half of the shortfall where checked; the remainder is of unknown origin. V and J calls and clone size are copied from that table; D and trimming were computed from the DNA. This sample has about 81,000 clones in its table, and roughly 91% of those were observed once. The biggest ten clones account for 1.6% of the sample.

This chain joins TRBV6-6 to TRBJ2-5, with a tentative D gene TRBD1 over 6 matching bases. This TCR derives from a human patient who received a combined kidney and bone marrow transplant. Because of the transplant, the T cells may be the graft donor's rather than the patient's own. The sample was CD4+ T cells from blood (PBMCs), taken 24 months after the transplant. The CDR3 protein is CASSGGRETQYF. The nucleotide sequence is TGTGCCAGCAGTGGGGGCAGGGAGACCCAGTACTTC.